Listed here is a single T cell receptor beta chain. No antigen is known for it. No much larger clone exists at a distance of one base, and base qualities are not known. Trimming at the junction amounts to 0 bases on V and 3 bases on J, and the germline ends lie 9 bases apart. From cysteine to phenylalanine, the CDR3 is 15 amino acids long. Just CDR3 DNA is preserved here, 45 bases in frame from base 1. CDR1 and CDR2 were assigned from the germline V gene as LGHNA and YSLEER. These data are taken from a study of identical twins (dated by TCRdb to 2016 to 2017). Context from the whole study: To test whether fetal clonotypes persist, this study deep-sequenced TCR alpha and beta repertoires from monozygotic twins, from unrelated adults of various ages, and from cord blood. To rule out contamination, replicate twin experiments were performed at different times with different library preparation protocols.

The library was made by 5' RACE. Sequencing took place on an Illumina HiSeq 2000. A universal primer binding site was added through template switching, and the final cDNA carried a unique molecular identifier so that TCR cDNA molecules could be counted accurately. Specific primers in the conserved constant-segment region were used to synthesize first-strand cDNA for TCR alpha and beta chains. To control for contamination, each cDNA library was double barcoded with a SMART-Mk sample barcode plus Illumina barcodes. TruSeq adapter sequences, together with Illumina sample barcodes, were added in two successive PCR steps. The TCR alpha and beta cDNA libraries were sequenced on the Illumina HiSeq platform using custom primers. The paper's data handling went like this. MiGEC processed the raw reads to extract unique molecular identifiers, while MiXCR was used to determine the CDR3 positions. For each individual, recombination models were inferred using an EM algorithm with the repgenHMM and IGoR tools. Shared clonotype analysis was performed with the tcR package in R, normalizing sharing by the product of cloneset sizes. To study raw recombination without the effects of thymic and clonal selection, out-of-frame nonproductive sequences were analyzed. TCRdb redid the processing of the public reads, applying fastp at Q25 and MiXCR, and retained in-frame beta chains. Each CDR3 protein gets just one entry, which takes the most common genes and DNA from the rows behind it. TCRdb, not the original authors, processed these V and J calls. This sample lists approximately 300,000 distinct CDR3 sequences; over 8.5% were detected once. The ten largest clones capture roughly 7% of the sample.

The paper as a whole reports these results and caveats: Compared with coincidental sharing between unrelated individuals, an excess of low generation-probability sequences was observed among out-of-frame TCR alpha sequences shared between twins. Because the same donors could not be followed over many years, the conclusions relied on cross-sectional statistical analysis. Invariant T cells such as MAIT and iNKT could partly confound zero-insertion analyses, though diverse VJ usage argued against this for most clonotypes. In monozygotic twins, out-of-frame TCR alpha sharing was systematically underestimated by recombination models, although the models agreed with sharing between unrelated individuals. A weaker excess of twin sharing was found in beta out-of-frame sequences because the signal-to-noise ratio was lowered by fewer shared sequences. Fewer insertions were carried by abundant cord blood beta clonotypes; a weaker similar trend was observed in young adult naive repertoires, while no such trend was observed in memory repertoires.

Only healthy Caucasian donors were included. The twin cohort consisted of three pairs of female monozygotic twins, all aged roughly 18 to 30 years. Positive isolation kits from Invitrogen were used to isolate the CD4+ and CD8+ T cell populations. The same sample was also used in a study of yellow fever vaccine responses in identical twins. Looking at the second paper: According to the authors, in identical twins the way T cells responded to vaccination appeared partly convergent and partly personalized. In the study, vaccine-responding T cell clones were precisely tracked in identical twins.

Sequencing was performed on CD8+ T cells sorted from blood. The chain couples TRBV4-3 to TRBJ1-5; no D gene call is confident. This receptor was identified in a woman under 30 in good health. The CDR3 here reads CASSQDWVNNQPQHF. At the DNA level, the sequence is TGCGCCAGCAGCCAAGACTGGGTGAACAATCAGCCCCAGCATTTT.